Below, one TCR beta chain is given with its context. V trimming: 7 bases; J trimming: 2 bases; junction bases outside the gene matches: 5. In germline, CDR1 is SNHLY, CDR2 FYNNEI. The CDR3 has 14 residues. The data are from a study of blood T cell repertoires in COVID-19. Overall study context: The analysed material was cDNA or gDNA that came from T cells, B-cell-depleted T cells, or PBMCs.

The assay was immunoSEQ multiplex PCR, and TCRdb's table has in-frame clones only and misses some. The sample has about 51,000 clones; roughly 84% are singletons. The specimen sequenced was peripheral blood. This chain uses TRBV2 with TRBJ2-5, with 9 bases lining up with TRBD2. This clonotype originated in a man aged 50-59 years with active COVID-19. CDR3 residues: CASNTAGGQETQYF. Written as DNA, the CDR3 is TGTGCCAGCAACACGGCGGGAGGGCAAGAGACCCAGTACTTC.